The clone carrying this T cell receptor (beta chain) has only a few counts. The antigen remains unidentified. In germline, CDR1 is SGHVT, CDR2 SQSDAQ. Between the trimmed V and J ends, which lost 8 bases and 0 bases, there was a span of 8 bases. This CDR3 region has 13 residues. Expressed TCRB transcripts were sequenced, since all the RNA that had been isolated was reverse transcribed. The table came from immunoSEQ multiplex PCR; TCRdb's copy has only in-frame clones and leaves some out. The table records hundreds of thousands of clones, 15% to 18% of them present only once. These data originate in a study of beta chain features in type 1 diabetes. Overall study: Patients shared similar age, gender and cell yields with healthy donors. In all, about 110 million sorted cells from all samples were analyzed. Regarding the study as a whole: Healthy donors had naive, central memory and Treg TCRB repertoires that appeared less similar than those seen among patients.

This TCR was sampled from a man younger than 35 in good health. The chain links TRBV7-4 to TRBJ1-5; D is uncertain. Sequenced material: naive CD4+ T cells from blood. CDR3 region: CASGPNSNQPQHF. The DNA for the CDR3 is TGTGCCAGCGGCCCAAATAGCAATCAGCCCCAGCATTTT. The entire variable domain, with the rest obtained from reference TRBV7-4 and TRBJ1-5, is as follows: GAGVSQSPRYKVAKRGRDVALRCDSISGHVTLYWYRQTLGQGSEVLTYSQSDAQRDKSGRPSGRFSAERPERSVSTLKIQRTEQGDSAVYLCASGPNSNQPQHFGDGTRLSIL.